One sample yielded the 30 T cell receptor beta chains listed below, sequenced in a study of control samples from healthy donors and cancer patients. Data came from immunoSEQ multiplex PCR; TCRdb stores just in-frame clones and leaves some out. The profile shows tens of thousands of clones, 89% of them singletons. The material sequenced was blood. Every receptor here comes from a man aged 50 to 60 in good health.

This sequence joins TRBV9 and TRBJ2-1; perhaps TRBD1 as D (5 bases). The germline V gene encodes CDR1 SGDLS and CDR2 YYNGEE. V lost 1 base, J lost 9 bases, and 26 bases lay in between. The CDR3 contains 18 residues. CDR3 sequence (DNA): TGTGCCAGCAGCGTATCTATAGGGGTATCTGGGGTACGAAGTGAGCAGTTCTTC. Its translation is CASSVSIGVSGVRSEQFF.

This chain uses TRBV19 with TRBJ2-3; a weak D match, TRBD2 (6 bases). Deletions cut 1 base from V and 2 bases from J, with 10 bases between. Germline V lookup: CDR1 LNHDA, CDR2 SQIVND (reference sequence). This CDR3 is built from 15 residues. This CDR3 is CASSIGSGHTDTQYF. The CDR3 nucleotides read TGTGCCAGTAGTATAGGGAGCGGGCACACAGATACGCAGTATTTT. Complete variable domain (other parts from reference TRBV19 and TRBJ2-3): DGGITQSPKYLFRKEGQNVTLSCEQNLNHDAMYWYRQDPGQGLRLIYYSQIVNDFQKGDIAEGYSVSREKKESFPLTVTSAQKNPTAFYLCASSIGSGHTDTQYFGPGTRLTVL.

This chain uses TRBV6-6 with TRBJ1-4; a possible D gene is TRBD1 (5 bases). The CDR3 contains 13 residues. Trimming pared 5 bases from V and 7 bases from J, leaving 11 bases between. Germline CDR1 reads MNHNY; CDR2 reads SVGAGI (reference sequence). CDR3 amino acids: CASSGTEGEKLFF. CDR3 nucleotides: TGTGCCAGCAGTGGGACTGAGGGTGAAAAACTGTTTTTT.

V is TRBV5-1 and J is TRBJ1-1, with TRBD1 matching over 7 bases. Germline V lookup: CDR1 SGHRS, CDR2 YFSETQ. J gave up 8 bases and V 4 bases, and 11 bases lay outside the gene matches. The CDR3 consists of 14 residues. The CDR3 here is CASSPLQGTKEAFF. DNA for the CDR3: TGCGCCAGCAGCCCATTACAGGGGACCAAGGAAGCTTTCTTT.

The J gene is TRBJ2-7, the V gene TRBV11-3, with unresolved D. This CDR3 has 16 residues. The germline gives CDR1 SGHNT, CDR2 YENEEA. The ends were cut back, 1 base at V and 3 bases at J, with 16 bases in the middle. Here the CDR3 reads CASSLGPPRRGYEQYF. CDR3 in DNA: TGTGCCAGCAGCTTAGGCCCGCCCCGAAGAGGCTACGAGCAGTACTTC. Supplemented by reference TRBV11-3 and TRBJ2-7, the full variable domain reads EAGVVQSPRYKIIEKKQPVAFWCNPISGHNTLYWYLQNLGQGPELLIRYENEEAVDDSQLPKDRFSAERLKGVDSTLKIQPAELGDSAVYLCASSLGPPRRGYEQYFGPGTRLTVT.

This clone appeared a single time. The chain carries TRBV15 and TRBJ2-5; a weak D match, TRBD2 (5 bases). Trimming cost V 0 bases and J 5 bases, with 13 bases left between them. Germline V gene data show CDR1 as LNHNV and CDR2 as YYDKDF (reference sequence). This CDR3 is built from 15 residues. The CDR3 DNA reads TGTGCCACCAGCAGAGATGAGGGCGGAACGGAGACCCAGTACTTC. Residues: CATSRDEGGTETQYF.

On this clone: Different DNA sequences within this sample yield the same CDR3. The V and J genes are TRBV18 and TRBJ2-1; D is uncertain. CDR3 size: 11 residues. V was pared by 3 bases and J by 8 bases, with 5 bases between. Germline CDR1 KGHSH, CDR2 LQKENI. The CDR3 nucleotides read TGTGCCAGCTCACCTCTCGATGAGCAGTTCTTC. Protein: CASSPLDEQFF.

This sequence joins TRBV4-1 and TRBJ1-3, with unresolved D. CDR3 size: 15 residues. Germline V gene data show CDR1 as MGHRA and CDR2 as YSYEKL. Trimming took 1 base from V and 0 from J, leaving 7 bases between them. In DNA form, the CDR3 reads TGCGCCAGCAGCCAAGGGCCGGCCTCTGGAAACACCATATATTTT. Its translation is CASSQGPASGNTIYF.

The rearrangement joins TRBV10-1 to TRBJ1-1; 7 nucleotides agree with TRBD1. The CDR3 runs 13 residues. V lost 7 bases and J lost 4; bases outside the gene matches: 6. CDR1 is WNHNN and CDR2 is SYGVQD in the germline V gene (reference sequence). CDR3 residues: CASIEQGTTEAFF. DNA of the CDR3: TGCGCCAGCATTGAACAGGGGACCACTGAAGCTTTCTTT.

V is TRBV30 and J is TRBJ1-5; 10 bases align to TRBD1. The CDR3 covers 16 residues. Germline CDR1 reads GTSNPN; CDR2 reads SVGIG (reference sequence). The V gene end was trimmed by 1 base and the J gene end by 2 bases; junction bases not matched to a gene: 5. CDR3 sequence: CAWSASGTGGNQPQHF. CDR3 nucleotides: TGTGCCTGGAGTGCCTCCGGGACAGGGGGCAATCAGCCCCAGCATTTT.

This sequence joins TRBV5-1 and TRBJ2-2; 10 bases fit TRBD2. This CDR3 contains 17 residues. Germline CDR1 reads SGHRS; CDR2 reads YFSETQ. J gave up 2 bases and V 3 bases, and 7 bases lay outside the gene matches. Here the CDR3 reads CASSWKVAGGNTGELFF. The CDR3 nucleotides read TGCGCCAGCAGCTGGAAAGTAGCGGGGGGAAACACCGGGGAGCTGTTTTTT.

The V and J genes are TRBV7-3 and TRBJ2-1; D may match TRBD1 or TRBD2 (6 bases each). This CDR3 comprises 16 residues. Germline V gene data show CDR1 as SGHTA and CDR2 as FQGTGA. V was pared by 4 bases and J by 7 bases, with 20 bases between. The CDR3 here is CASSYTGASLNNEQFF. CDR3 bases: TGTGCCAGCAGCTACACGGGGGCTAGCCTTAATAATGAGCAGTTCTTC.

This chain connects TRBV30 to TRBJ1-4; weak D call: TRBD1 (6 bases). The V end was cut by 3 bases, the J end by 8 bases, with 16 bases between. CDR3 length: 14 amino acids. From germline, CDR1 is GTSNPN and CDR2 SVGIG (reference sequence). CDR3 loop: CAWSPGTSDEKLFF. CDR3 bases: TGTGCCTGGAGCCCCGGGACATCGGACGAAAAACTGTTTTTT.

The chain employs TRBV5-1 and TRBJ1-2; no reliable D call. Trimming cost V 4 bases and J 0 bases, with 16 bases left between them. The V gene's germline CDR1 is SGHRS and CDR2 YFSETQ. This CDR3 has 16 residues. The CDR3 DNA reads as TGCGCCAGCAGCCTCAAAATACAGACCGCTAACTATGGCTACACCTTC. It translates to CASSLKIQTANYGYTF. Together with reference TRBV5-1 and TRBJ1-2, the CDR3 gives the full variable domain: KAGVTQTPRYLIKTRGQQVTLSCSPISGHRSVSWYQQTPGQGLQFLFEYFSETQRNKGNFPGRFSGRQFSNSRSEMNVSTLELGDSALYLCASSLKIQTANYGYTFGSGTRLTVV.

This clone appeared a few times. V usage is TRBV7-2 and J usage is TRBJ2-7, with D unresolved. There are 15 residues in the CDR3. Germline CDR1 SGHTA, CDR2 FQGNSA. With 1 base removed from V and 1 base from J, the gap between germline ends came to 11 bases. The CDR3 loop reads CASSLDFRISYEQYF. CDR3 nucleotide sequence: TGTGCCAGCAGCTTAGATTTTCGGATATCCTACGAGCAGTACTTC. Drawing the rest from reference TRBV7-2 and TRBJ2-7, the complete variable domain is GAGVSQSPSNKVTEKGKDVELRCDPISGHTALYWYRQSLGQGLEFLIYFQGNSAPDKSGLPSDRFSAERTGGSVSTLTIQRTQQEDSAVYLCASSLDFRISYEQYFGPGTRLTVT.

V and J are TRBV5-6 and TRBJ2-3; TRBD1 might be the D (5 bases). CDR1 and CDR2 (germline): SGHDT, YYEEEE. The CDR3 is 13 amino acids. Trimming took off 0 bases at V and 4 bases at J, with 6 bases between the two ends. The CDR3 sequence is CASSLAGSDTQYF. For the CDR3, the DNA is TGTGCCAGCAGCTTGGCAGGGTCAGATACGCAGTATTTT.

The chain couples TRBV3-1 (or the pseudogene TRBV3-2) to TRBJ2-3, with D uncertain. Trimming pared 0 bases from V and 4 bases from J, leaving 17 bases between. Germline V gene lookup returns CDR1 LGHDT and CDR2 YNNKEL (reference sequence). The CDR3 runs 17 residues. The CDR3 nucleotides read TGTGCCAGCAGCCAAGATTCGGCACGGCCCCACGCAGATACGCAGTATTTT. Translation: CASSQDSARPHADTQYF.

The rearrangement uses TRBV6-1 and TRBJ2-7; D remains ambiguous. This CDR3 has 14 amino acids. Germline V gene lookup returns CDR1 MNHNS and CDR2 SASEGT. The V and J ends lost 0 bases and 2 bases respectively, with 8 bases between them. The CDR3 coding sequence is TGTGCCAGCAGTGAAGCGGTCACTACCTACGAGCAGTACTTC. This gives the protein CASSEAVTTYEQYF.

This chain connects TRBV10-2 to TRBJ1-5, with D unclear. The germline V gene encodes CDR1 WSHSY and CDR2 SAAADI. This CDR3 comprises 15 residues. Trimming removed 0 bases at V and 5 bases at J, with 11 bases between. In nucleotides, the CDR3 is TGCGCCAGCAGTGAGTCGACTGGTGTCGATCAGCCCCAGCATTTT. Its protein product is CASSESTGVDQPQHF.

This clone was picked up a small number of times. This rearrangement joins TRBV2 to TRBJ2-2; a possible D gene is TRBD2 (6 bases). V dropped 10 bases and J dropped 0 bases, with 15 bases sitting between them. CDR3 length: 15 amino acids. Per the germline V gene, CDR1 is SNHLY and CDR2 is FYNNEI. CDR3 sequence (DNA): TGTGCCACGACGAGGGCGGGGACGAACACCGGGGAGCTGTTTTTT. It yields the protein CATTRAGTNTGELFF.

This chain joins TRBV19 and TRBJ2-1; D possibly corresponds to TRBD1 (7 bases). Looked up from germline, CDR1 is LNHDA and CDR2 is SQIVND (reference sequence). The length of the CDR3 is 15 residues. V was trimmed by 3 bases and J by 5 bases, leaving 14 bases between them. CDR3: CASSMGGQPDNEQFF. DNA of the CDR3: TGTGCCAGTAGTATGGGGGGACAGCCCGACAATGAGCAGTTCTTC.

The gene calls are TRBV5-8 and TRBJ2-3, with 11 bases aligning to TRBD2. CDR1 is SGHTS and CDR2 is YDEGEE in the germline V gene. Trimming at V came to 4 bases and at J to 5 bases, leaving 12 bases not matched to a gene. The CDR3 is 17 residues long. The CDR3 DNA is TGTGCCAGCAGCCCTGCCCGACTAGCGGGGCGGTTAGATACGCAGTATTTT. Protein sequence: CASSPARLAGRLDTQYF. The entire variable domain, with the rest obtained from reference TRBV5-8 and TRBJ2-3, is as follows: EAGVTQSPTHLIKTRGQQATLRCSPISGHTSVYWYQQALGLGLQFLLWYDEGEERNRGNFPPRFSGRQFPNYSSELNVNALELEDSALYLCASSPARLAGRLDTQYFGPGTRLTVL.

V and J are TRBV15 and TRBJ2-3; possible D gene TRBD1, 6 bases. V lost 9 bases, J lost 0 bases, and 13 bases lay in between. CDR1 and CDR2 (germline): LNHNV, YYDKDF (reference sequence). CDR3 length equals 14 residues. The CDR3 spells CATSRGISTDTQYF. CDR3 nucleotides: TGTGCCACGTCCAGGGGAATTAGCACAGATACGCAGTATTTT.

The CDR3 region is CASMRSGVEETQYF. CDR3 DNA sequence: TGTGCCAGTATGCGTAGTGGGGTCGAAGAGACCCAGTACTTC. The chain links TRBV5-6 to TRBJ2-5; no firm D call. The germline CDR1 and CDR2 sequences are SGHDT and YYEEEE. The CDR3 covers 14 residues. V lost 8 bases to trimming and J lost 3 bases, with 17 bases between them.

The chain employs TRBV7-9 and TRBJ1-5, with D hard to call. Trimming removed 3 bases from V and 5 bases from J, with 8 bases in between. CDR1 SEHNR and CDR2 FQNEAQ come from the germline V gene (reference sequence). The CDR3 is made up of 13 amino acids. The CDR3 bases are TGTGCCAGCAGCTTCGGAACCGATCAGCCCCAGCATTTT. This codes for CASSFGTDQPQHF.

This clone was found once. The rearrangement joins TRBV5-5 to TRBJ1-3, with D unclear. This CDR3 comprises 14 residues. Trimming cost V 5 bases and J 3 bases, with 12 bases left between them. From germline, CDR1 is SGHKS and CDR2 YYEKEE (reference sequence). The CDR3 bases are TGTGCCAGCAGGCGCCTTACTGGTGGAAACACCATATATTTT. Translation gives CASRRLTGGNTIYF.

V and J are TRBV18 and TRBJ1-6; no reliable D call. V was clipped by 3 bases and J by 6 bases, with 6 bases between them. There are 13 residues in the CDR3. Germline lookup yields CDR1 KGHSH and CDR2 LQKENI. The CDR3: CASSPAGNSPLHF. In nucleotides, the CDR3 is TGTGCCAGCTCACCCGCGGGTAATTCACCCCTCCACTTT.

The rearrangement joins TRBV19 to TRBJ2-3; 9 bases agree with TRBD2. The CDR3 spans 17 residues. V shed 3 bases, J shed 0 bases, and the junction held 7 bases outside the gene matches. CDR1 LNHDA and CDR2 SQIVND come from the germline V gene (reference sequence). CDR3 nucleotides: TGTGCCAGTAGTATGCAACTAGCGGGTCCTAGCACAGATACGCAGTATTTT. It encodes CASSMQLAGPSTDTQYF.

V gene TRBV15 combines with J gene TRBJ1-3; no firm D call. The CDR3 has 16 residues. With 4 bases removed from V and 8 bases from J, the gap between germline ends came to 21 bases. The germline V gene has CDR1 LNHNV and CDR2 YYDKDF (reference sequence). CDR3 DNA: TGTGCCACCAGCAAAAAGACCAAGTCGAGAGGCGACACCATATATTTT. This encodes CATSKKTKSRGDTIYF. The complete variable domain, with remaining parts taken from reference TRBV15 and TRBJ1-3, reads DAMVIQNPRYQVTQFGKPVTLSCSQTLNHNVMYWYQQKSSQAPKLLFHYYDKDFNNEADTPDNFQSRRPNTSFCFLDIRSPGLGDTAMYLCATSKKTKSRGDTIYFGEGSWLTVV.

The chain employs TRBV2 and TRBJ1-1; 7 bases line up with TRBD1. J was trimmed by 6 bases and V by 6 bases; bases with no gene match: 7. Per the germline V gene, CDR1 is SNHLY and CDR2 is FYNNEI. The CDR3 covers 13 residues. CDR3 sequence: CASRIDRVSEAFF. The DNA of the CDR3 is TGTGCCAGCAGGATTGACAGGGTTTCTGAAGCTTTCTTT.